These T cell receptor beta chains were read from a single sample in a study of blood T cell repertoires in COVID-19. This table comes from immunoSEQ multiplex PCR, and its TCRdb copy is limited to in-frame clones, with some not included. Among 100,000 or so clones listed, around nine tenths were seen once. Sequenced sample: peripheral blood. The receptors were gathered from a woman aged 45-65 years in a cohort sampled during active COVID-19. CDR3s include the opening cysteine and the closing phenylalanine or tryptophan. Each record gives: D gene, J gene, clone size, V gene, CDR3 DNA, CDR3 protein. D genes are given only for firm matches. Clone size is shown for a subset of rows, as once, few, many or a class of expanded clone.

>.|TRBJ2-1|.|TRBV6-6
TGTGCCAGCAGTTACTTAAGCGGACGCAATGAGCAGTTCTTC
CASSYLSGRNEQFF
>.|TRBJ1-2|.|TRBV27
TGTGCCAGCAGGCACACAGGTCCCAACTATGGCTACACCTTC
CASRHTGPNYGYTF
>.|TRBJ2-2|.|TRBV5-1
TGCGCCAGCAGGCAGGGGTTCACCGGGGAGCTGTTTTTT
CASRQGFTGELFF
>TRBD1|TRBJ1-1|.|TRBV5-4
TGTGCCAGCACCTCAGGACAGGGGGTCGCTTTTTTCACTGAAGCTTTCTTT
CASTSGQGVAFFTEAFF
>TRBD1|TRBJ2-5|.|TRBV5-1
TGCGCCAGCAGCACATCCGGGACAGACAAAGAGACCCAGTACTTC
CASSTSGTDKETQYF
>TRBD1|TRBJ2-3|.|TRBV28
TGTGCCAGCAGCCCAGGGGGTCGGACAGATACGCAGTATTTT
CASSPGGRTDTQYF
>TRBD2|TRBJ2-1|.|TRBV12-3/TRBV12-4
TGTGCCAGCGCTGGACTAGCGGGAGCTCAGTTCTTC
CASAGLAGAQFF
>.|TRBJ1-3|.|TRBV6-5
TGTGCCAGCAGCGAGATTTTCTCTGGAAACACCATATATTTT
CASSEIFSGNTIYF
>TRBD1|TRBJ2-7|.|TRBV28
TGTGCCAGCAGTGGTTACAGGGGTGACTACGAGCAGTACTTC
CASSGYRGDYEQYF
>TRBD1|TRBJ1-4|.|TRBV11-2
TGTGCCAGCAGCCCCGCAGGGGGCACTGAAAAACTGTTTTTT
CASSPAGGTEKLFF
>.|TRBJ2-1|once|TRBV7-7
TGTGCTAGCAGCTTAGCGGTTCAGGGTGGGTACAATGAGCAGTTCTTC
CASSLAVQGGYNEQFF
>TRBD2|TRBJ2-1|.|TRBV5-1
TGCGCCAGCAGCTTGGCAACGGGGACTAGCGGGAGGGGGCAGTTCTTC
CASSLATGTSGRGQFF
>TRBD1|TRBJ1-2|.|TRBV6-9
TGTGCCAGTACCGGGACAGGATTCAACTATGGCTACACCTTC
CASTGTGFNYGYTF
>TRBD2|TRBJ2-3|.|TRBV5-1
TGCGCCAGCAGCTCGGGGGGACGGAGCACAGATACGCAGTATTTT
CASSSGGRSTDTQYF
>TRBD1|TRBJ2-1|.|TRBV9
TGTGCCAGCAGCGTGGGACAGGGGAACTACAATGAGCAGTTCTTC
CASSVGQGNYNEQFF
>TRBD1|TRBJ2-5|.|TRBV2
TGTGCCAGCAGTACGACAGGGGCTATTCGAGAGACCCAGTACTTC
CASSTTGAIRETQYF
>TRBD1|TRBJ1-6|.|TRBV27
TGTGCCAGCAGGAGTATAGGGGACAGGGGGTTTGGTTCACCCCTCCACTTT
CASRSIGDRGFGSPLHF
>TRBD1|TRBJ1-2|.|TRBV7-2
TGTGCCAGCCCAGGGGGGCCTAGGCGTATTGGCTACACCTTC
CASPGGPRRIGYTF
>TRBD1|TRBJ2-1|.|TRBV11-2
TGTGCCAGCAGCTTAGTTTCCCGACAGGGGGCCGGTGAGCAGTTCTTC
CASSLVSRQGAGEQFF
>.|TRBJ1-1|.|TRBV6-5
TGTGCCAGCCTGGTGGCCCGGAACACTGAAGCTTTCTTT
CASLVARNTEAFF
>.|TRBJ2-3|.|TRBV5-1
TGCGCCAGCAGATTGGACTCGAGCACAGATACGCAGTATTTT
CASRLDSSTDTQYF
>.|TRBJ1-2|.|TRBV7-8
TGTGCCAGCAGCTCACGACAGTTTTCCTATGGCTACACCTTC
CASSSRQFSYGYTF
>TRBD2|TRBJ2-3|.|TRBV4-1
TGCGCCAGCAGCCAAGTTTTTTTTCTTGGGGGGGAGCAGTATTTT
CASSQVFFLGGEQYF
>.|TRBJ2-6|.|TRBV4-1
TGCGCCAGCAGCCAATGGGGGGACTCCATTCCCCGCGGGGCCAACGTCCTGACTTTC
CASSQWGDSIPRGANVLTF
>.|TRBJ2-3|.|TRBV24-1
TGTGCCACCAGTGATCCAACTACTAGCACAGATACGCAGTATTTT
CATSDPTTSTDTQYF
>TRBD1|TRBJ2-7|.|TRBV5-1
TGCGCCAGCAGCTTGGCACCCGGGACAGGGATTCTCGGCTACGAGCAGTACTTC
CASSLAPGTGILGYEQYF
>.|TRBJ2-5|.|TRBV7-9
TGTGCCAGCAGCTTACTAGGCTTGGAGACCCAGTACTTC
CASSLLGLETQYF
>TRBD2|TRBJ2-5|.|TRBV4-1
TGCGCCAGCAGCCAACACTTCGGCGGGGGGTACCAAGAGACCCAGTACTTC
CASSQHFGGGYQETQYF
>.|TRBJ1-2|.|TRBV19
TGTGCCAGTACCTTGGGGGGTAACTATGGCTACACCTTC
CASTLGGNYGYTF
>TRBD1|TRBJ2-3|.|TRBV7-9
TGTGCCAGCAGCTTAGTTCTACAGGGGAGTGCAGATACGCAGTATTTT
CASSLVLQGSADTQYF
>.|TRBJ2-7|.|TRBV7-9
TGTGCGTCTGGGCGGGGCCAGAAACAAAGCTCCTACGAGCAGTACTTC
CASGRGQKQSSYEQYF
>TRBD1|TRBJ2-7|once|TRBV18
TGTGCCAGCTCACCACTTAGGACAGGGGCCCTTACCTACGAGCAGTACTTC
CASSPLRTGALTYEQYF
>TRBD1|TRBJ2-5|.|TRBV6-1
TGTGCCAGCAGTGATAGGGGGCTACGGGAGACCCAGTACTTC
CASSDRGLRETQYF
>.|TRBJ2-3|.|TRBV5-4
TGTGCCAGCAGAGCTCGGGGGGCTCGTGCAGATACGCAGTATTTT
CASRARGARADTQYF
>TRBD1|TRBJ1-1|.|TRBV19
TGTGCCAGTAGTGTGACAGGGGAAGGTCGGAGAAACACTGAAGCTTTCTTT
CASSVTGEGRRNTEAFF
>.|TRBJ2-7|.|TRBV5-1
TGCGCCAGCAGCTTGGGGGCGGGCGGATTATACGAGCAGTACTTC
CASSLGAGGLYEQYF
>.|TRBJ2-5|.|TRBV7-6
TGTGCCAGCAGCTTAGGGCAGGGGGGTCAAGAGACCCAGTACTTC
CASSLGQGGQETQYF